The 24 T cell receptor beta chains presented below share a single source sample, sequenced in a study of cytomegalovirus exposure and HLA in healthy donors. PCR amplification relied on 60 Vbeta primers (plus 13 Jbeta primers). The data were produced by immunoSEQ multiplex PCR, yet TCRdb's version contains in-frame clones alone and is incomplete. The sample records around 150,000 clones, 70% to 85% being singletons. Material: PBMCs. Receptor source: a man aged 40-49 years in good health and CMV-seronegative.

The chain links TRBV30 to TRBJ1-6; the D gene is possibly TRBD1 (6 bases). CDR1 is GTSNPN and CDR2 is SVGIG in the germline V gene (reference sequence). Trimming shortened V by 4 bases and J by 5 bases, and 9 bases separated the two germline ends. The CDR3 contains 13 residues. The CDR3 sequence is CAWTTGNNSPLHF. CDR3 DNA sequence: TGTGCCTGGACTACAGGGAATAATTCACCCCTCCACTTT.

This clone was counted a single time. The chain recombines TRBV6-5 with TRBJ1-2; 8 bases match TRBD1. V was pared by 2 bases and J by 8 bases, with 13 bases of the junction left unmatched. Germline V gene sequence: CDR1 MNHEY, CDR2 SVGAGI. This CDR3 is 16 amino acids long. The DNA of the CDR3 is TGTGCCAGCAGTTACGAGTTGGGACAGACAGGGGTCGGCTACACCTTC. Protein sequence: CASSYELGQTGVGYTF.

In its sample, this clone was seen a few times. The V and J genes are TRBV30 and TRBJ2-3, with D perhaps TRBD1 (5 bases). Trimming left V 2 bases short and J 0 bases short, with 12 bases between. Germline V gene data show CDR1 as GTSNPN and CDR2 as SVGIG (reference sequence). The length of the CDR3 is 15 residues. The CDR3 DNA is TGTGCCTGGAGTCCCAAAAGGGGAAGCACAGATACGCAGTATTTT. Translated, it gives CAWSPKRGSTDTQYF.

The V and J genes are TRBV7-9 and TRBJ2-5, with 12 bases matching TRBD2. The CDR3 runs to 17 residues. Germline CDR1 reads SEHNR; CDR2 reads FQNEAQ (reference sequence). With 1 base clipped from V and 2 bases from J, the junction kept 5 bases outside the gene matches. The CDR3 bases are TGTGCCAGCAGCTTAGGGCCTAGCGGGAGGGCTCAAGAGACCCAGTACTTC. As protein: CASSLGPSGRAQETQYF.

This clone appeared once. The chain links TRBV7-8 to TRBJ2-3; 9 bases map to TRBD1. Germline CDR1 is SGHVS and CDR2 is FQNEAQ. This CDR3 is built from 17 residues. Germline trimming cut 5 bases from V and 1 base from J; bases unmatched to any gene: 10. For the CDR3, the DNA is TGTGCCAGCAGCCCTCTACCGGGACAGGGAGGCACAGATACGCAGTATTTT. Amino acids: CASSPLPGQGGTDTQYF.

This clone was found a few times. The rearrangement uses TRBV5-1 and TRBJ2-3, with D maybe TRBD1 (6 bases). This CDR3 has 14 residues. V lost 5 bases, J lost 0 bases, and 10 bases lay in between. Germline CDR1 is SGHRS and CDR2 is YFSETQ. CDR3 DNA sequence: TGCGCCAGCAGGGACAGTGCTAGCACAGATACGCAGTATTTT. This sequence encodes CASRDSASTDTQYF.

The rearrangement uses TRBV13 and TRBJ2-1, with D unclear. The germline V gene has CDR1 PRHDT and CDR2 FYEKMQ (reference sequence). This CDR3 has 15 amino acids. Trimming shortened V by 4 bases and J by 3 bases, and 13 bases separated the two germline ends. The CDR3 region is CASSSRSVNYNEQFF. CDR3 bases: TGTGCCAGCAGCTCGCGGAGCGTAAACTACAATGAGCAGTTCTTC.

J is TRBJ2-7 and V is TRBV6-1, with D possibly TRBD1 on 6 matching bases. Trimming left V 1 base short and J 4 bases short, with 11 bases between. This CDR3 has 14 amino acids. Germline V CDR1 and CDR2: MNHNS, SASEGT. The CDR3 nucleotides read TGTGCCAGCAGTGAAGTACAGGGCTATTACGAGCAGTACTTC. Protein product: CASSEVQGYYEQYF.

The chain is built from TRBV19 and TRBJ2-5, with 10 bases fitting TRBD2. The CDR3 length is 15 residues. J gave up 0 bases and V 6 bases, and 4 bases lay outside the gene matches. Germline V gene sequence: CDR1 LNHDA, CDR2 SQIVND (reference sequence). The CDR3 is CASSLTSGDQETQYF. The DNA for the CDR3 is TGTGCCAGTAGCCTAACTAGCGGGGACCAAGAGACCCAGTACTTC. The whole variable domain, filled in from reference TRBV19 and TRBJ2-5, reads DGGITQSPKYLFRKEGQNVTLSCEQNLNHDAMYWYRQDPGQGLRLIYYSQIVNDFQKGDIAEGYSVSREKKESFPLTVTSAQKNPTAFYLCASSLTSGDQETQYFGPGTRLLVL.

This chain connects TRBV6-5 to TRBJ1-1; D unclear. V was clipped by 6 bases and J by 8 bases, with 13 bases between them. The CDR3 spans 12 residues. Germline CDR1 is MNHEY and CDR2 is SVGAGI. CDR3 bases: TGTGCCAGCAGCGCCCGGGGAGGAGAAGCTTTCTTT. Protein product: CASSARGGEAFF.

The chain carries TRBV27 and TRBJ2-7; 9 bases line up with TRBD1. Germline V gene lookup returns CDR1 MNHEY and CDR2 SMNVEV (reference sequence). The CDR3 consists of 15 residues. The V segment lost 5 bases and the J segment 3 bases; nucleotides outside the gene matches: 8. This CDR3 is CASSRNRGQGYEQYF. The CDR3 nucleotides read TGTGCCAGCAGTCGTAATCGGGGACAGGGCTACGAGCAGTACTTC.

In its sample, this clone was seen once. The identical CDR3 is also encoded by other nucleotide sequences in the sample. V and J are TRBV5-1 and TRBJ2-7, with TRBD1 matching over 8 bases. The CDR3 has 14 amino acids. CDR1 and CDR2 (germline): SGHRS, YFSETQ. The V and J ends lost 3 bases and 1 base, in that order; junction bases with no gene match: 3. The DNA of the CDR3 is TGCGCCAGCAGCTCTACAGGGGGTTCCTACGAGCAGTACTTC. Amino acid sequence: CASSSTGGSYEQYF. Full variable domain (outside the CDR3, taken from reference TRBV5-1 and TRBJ2-7): KAGVTQTPRYLIKTRGQQVTLSCSPISGHRSVSWYQQTPGQGLQFLFEYFSETQRNKGNFPGRFSGRQFSNSRSEMNVSTLELGDSALYLCASSSTGGSYEQYFGPGTRLTVT.

This clone was seen only a few times. This chain joins TRBV10-3 and TRBJ1-6; TRBD1 is a possible D gene (5 bases). Trimming stripped 2 bases from V and 7 bases from J, with 9 bases between. The CDR3 has 14 amino acids. CDR1 ENHRY and CDR2 SYGVKD come from the germline V gene. CDR3 DNA: TGTGCCATCAGTGAGGACAGTTTAAATTCACCCCTCCACTTT. Residues: CAISEDSLNSPLHF.

The chain is built from TRBV29-1 and TRBJ2-1; 12 nucleotides match TRBD2. The trim removed 7 bases at V and 8 bases at J, leaving 9 bases unmatched. The CDR3 spans 14 residues. Germline lookup yields CDR1 SQVTM and CDR2 ANQGSEA. The CDR3 is CSAHPSGGAHEQFF. CDR3 DNA sequence: TGCAGCGCCCACCCTAGCGGGGGGGCCCATGAGCAGTTCTTC.

This chain joins TRBV27 and TRBJ1-1; perhaps TRBD1 as D (5 bases). Germline V gene data show CDR1 as MNHEY and CDR2 as SMNVEV (reference sequence). The CDR3 extends over 14 amino acids. Trimming took 5 bases from V and 1 from J, leaving 11 bases between them. The DNA of the CDR3 is TGTGCCAGCAGTAGGGGCCCCTGGAACACTGAAGCTTTCTTT. Protein: CASSRGPWNTEAFF.

A few counts support this clone. The sample has other DNA sequences that encode this CDR3 too. V usage is TRBV7-8 and J usage is TRBJ2-7; 10 nucleotides align to TRBD1. Unmatched junction bases numbered 10, after V lost 4 bases and J lost 7 bases. Germline CDR1 and CDR2: SGHVS and FQNEAQ. The CDR3 is 15 residues long. The CDR3 is CASSSAGTGVGEQYF. CDR3 DNA: TGTGCCAGCAGCTCAGCCGGGACAGGGGTAGGAGAGCAGTACTTC.

V usage is TRBV19 and J usage is TRBJ1-5; possibly TRBD1 for D (5 bases). Trimming took 1 base from V and 0 from J, leaving 13 bases between them. CDR3 length: 17 amino acids. Per germline, CDR1 LNHDA and CDR2 SQIVND (reference sequence). CDR3 sequence reads: CASSIVSGGYSNQPQHF. The CDR3 DNA is TGTGCCAGTAGTATAGTTTCCGGGGGGTATAGCAATCAGCCCCAGCATTTT.

Written as DNA, the CDR3 is TGTGCCACCAAGACAGGGAAGAACGAGCAGTACTTC. This translates into CATKTGKNEQYF. This chain uses TRBV2 with TRBJ2-7; 7 bases are a match to TRBD1. The CDR3 covers 12 residues. Per the germline V gene, CDR1 is SNHLY and CDR2 is FYNNEI. The trim removed 10 bases at V and 5 bases at J, leaving 8 bases unmatched.

This clone was counted once. The rearrangement uses TRBV11-2 and TRBJ2-1; possibly TRBD1 for D (6 bases). The V gene's germline CDR1 is SGHAT and CDR2 FQNNGV. The V gene lost 5 bases and the J gene lost 1 base, with 12 bases spanning the gap. The CDR3 has 15 residues. This CDR3 is CASSTDSRSYNEQFF. The CDR3 DNA reads as TGTGCCAGCAGCACGGACAGTAGATCCTACAATGAGCAGTTCTTC. The whole variable domain, remainder taken from reference TRBV11-2 and TRBJ2-1, is EAGVAQSPRYKIIEKRQSVAFWCNPISGHATLYWYQQILGQGPKLLIQFQNNGVVDDSQLPKDRFSAERLKGVDSTLKIQPAKLEDSAVYLCASSTDSRSYNEQFFGPGTRLTVL.

The CDR3: CASSVDSLETQYF. The CDR3 DNA reads as TGTGCCAGCAGCGTAGACAGTCTGGAGACCCAGTACTTC. The chain recombines TRBV9 with TRBJ2-5; the D is unclear. The CDR3 consists of 13 residues. V dropped 0 bases and J dropped 5 bases, with 8 bases sitting between them. In germline, CDR1 is SGDLS, CDR2 YYNGEE.

This clone was found once. This chain joins TRBV6-4 and TRBJ2-6; D possibly corresponds to TRBD1 (6 bases). Germline loops: CDR1 MRHNA, CDR2 SNTAGT. The length of the CDR3 is 16 residues. The ends were cut back, 4 bases at V and 4 bases at J, with 14 bases in the middle. Here the CDR3 DNA reads TGTGCCAGCAGTGCTTCGACAGGCTCCGGGGCCAACGTCCTGACTTTC. Translation gives CASSASTGSGANVLTF.

The chain joins TRBV5-1 to TRBJ2-3; no clear D gene. CDR1 is SGHRS, CDR2 YFSETQ, per germline. V lost 7 bases, J lost 5 bases, and 8 bases lay in between. CDR3 size: 11 residues. This CDR3 reads CASGPKDTQYF. Here the CDR3 DNA reads TGCGCCAGCGGCCCAAAAGATACGCAGTATTTT.

The chain recombines TRBV12-5 with TRBJ1-2, with 7 nucleotides matching TRBD1. CDR1 is LGHNT, CDR2 FRNRAP, per germline. The CDR3 runs to 14 residues. After removal of 4 bases from V and 7 bases from J, the junction contained 9 bases not matched to a gene. The CDR3 DNA reads TGTGCTAGTGGTTGGCAAACAGGGGTGGGTGGCTACACCTTC. Residues: CASGWQTGVGGYTF.

This clone was recorded once. The V call is TRBV30, the J call TRBJ2-3, with 9 bases fitting TRBD2. Per germline, CDR1 GTSNPN and CDR2 SVGIG (reference sequence). This CDR3 is 14 amino acids long. The V and J ends lost 4 bases and 8 bases, in that order; junction bases with no gene match: 10. The CDR3 loop is CAWKLAGGRGTQYF. The CDR3 DNA reads as TGTGCCTGGAAACTCGCGGGGGGGCGGGGTACGCAGTATTTT.